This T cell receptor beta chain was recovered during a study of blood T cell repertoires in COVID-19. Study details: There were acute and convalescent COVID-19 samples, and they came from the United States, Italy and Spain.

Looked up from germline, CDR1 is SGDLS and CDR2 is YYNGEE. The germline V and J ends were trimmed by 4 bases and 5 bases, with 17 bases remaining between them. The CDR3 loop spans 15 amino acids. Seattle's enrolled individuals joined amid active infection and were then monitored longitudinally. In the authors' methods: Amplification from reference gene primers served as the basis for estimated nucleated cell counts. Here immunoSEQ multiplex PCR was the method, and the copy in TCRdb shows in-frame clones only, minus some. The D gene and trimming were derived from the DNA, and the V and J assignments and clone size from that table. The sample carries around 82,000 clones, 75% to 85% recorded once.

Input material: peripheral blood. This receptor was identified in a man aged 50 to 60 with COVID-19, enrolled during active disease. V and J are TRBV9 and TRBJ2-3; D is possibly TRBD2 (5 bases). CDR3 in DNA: TGTGCCAGCAGCCCCCTAAAGGAGGACCGAGATACGCAGTATTTT. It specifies CASSPLKEDRDTQYF.